The 25 T cell receptor beta chains below all came from one sample that was sequenced in a study of blood T cells in healthy people across ages. A J-beta primer mix and a sample-barcoded 5' primer were used in a second PCR of about 7 to 12 cycles. TCRdb re-derived calls from the 5' RACE reads in MiXCR, one entry per CDR3 protein. The table records some 1.5 million distinct CDR3 sequences, less than 45% of them present only once. Sample: blood. These receptors were collected from a woman between 18 and 29 years old in good health.

The rearrangement links TRBV5-1 to TRBJ2-1; TRBD1 is a possible D gene (6 bases). V was clipped by 3 bases and J by 0 bases, with 13 bases between them. CDR1 is SGHRS, CDR2 YFSETQ, per germline. The CDR3 loop spans 16 amino acids. The CDR3 DNA reads as TGCGCCAGCAGCTCAGGGGTCCGCGGCTCCTACAATGAGCAGTTCTTC. It codes for CASSSGVRGSYNEQFF.

The DNA for the CDR3 is TGTGCCAGCAGCTTATTAGGGGGAGGTAGAACTGAAGCTTTCTTT. Its protein product is CASSLLGGGRTEAFF. The chain is built from TRBV7-9 and TRBJ1-1; the D gene is possibly TRBD1 (6 bases). V was shortened by 2 bases and J by 5 bases, with 15 bases between the two germline ends. Germline CDR1 SEHNR, CDR2 FQNEAQ (reference sequence). The CDR3 consists of 15 residues.

The rearrangement joins TRBV9 to TRBJ2-6; D is possibly TRBD1 or TRBD2 (5 bases each). V gave up 0 bases and J gave up 4 bases, with 14 bases separating them. Germline CDR1 is SGDLS and CDR2 is YYNGEE. This CDR3 region has 17 residues. The CDR3 DNA is TGTGCCAGCAGCGTAGCTGGTGGGGGTTCCGGGGCCAACGTCCTGACTTTC. Its translation is CASSVAGGGSGANVLTF.

Comments on this clonotype: This could be a read error, since a much larger clone is one nucleotide away. The chain is built from TRBV6-1 and TRBJ2-5; D ambiguous. Trimming left V 2 bases short and J 11 bases short, with 15 bases between. Germline V lookup: CDR1 MNHNS, CDR2 SASEGT. The CDR3 is made up of 13 amino acids. The CDR3 is CASSERSENEQYF. The CDR3 bases are TGTGCCAGCAGTGAACGGTCCGAGAATGAGCAGTACTTC.

This clonotype was recorded once. The chain employs TRBV5-1 and TRBJ1-6; possibly TRBD1 for D (6 bases). This CDR3 comprises 14 residues. The V gene lost 4 bases and the J gene lost 6 bases, with 11 bases spanning the gap. Per the germline V gene, CDR1 is SGHRS and CDR2 is YFSETQ. The CDR3 is CASSHRDLNSPLHF. The CDR3 DNA follows: TGCGCCAGCAGCCACAGGGATCTTAATTCACCCCTCCACTTT.

This clonotype showed up many times. Here the CDR3 reads CASSLGGGSDTQYF. CDR3 nucleotides: TGTGCCAGCAGCTTAGGAGGCGGATCAGATACGCAGTATTTT. This chain connects TRBV11-2 to TRBJ2-3; no clear D gene. The CDR3 is 14 amino acids. The V gene's germline CDR1 is SGHAT and CDR2 FQNNGV. Trimming removed 1 base at V and 4 bases at J, with 9 bases between. The entire variable domain, with the rest obtained from reference TRBV11-2 and TRBJ2-3, is as follows: EAGVAQSPRYKIIEKRQSVAFWCNPISGHATLYWYQQILGQGPKLLIQFQNNGVVDDSQLPKDRFSAERLKGVDSTLKIQPAKLEDSAVYLCASSLGGGSDTQYFGPGTRLTVL.

The J gene is TRBJ1-4, the V gene TRBV20-1; possibly TRBD1 for D (6 bases). The CDR3 runs 15 residues. Trimming took off 6 bases at V and 6 bases at J, with 20 bases between the two ends. CDR1 and CDR2 from the germline V gene are DFQATT and SNEGSKA (reference sequence). The CDR3 DNA follows: TGCAGTGCGGGGGGCCTTATAGGGACGGATGAAAAACTGTTTTTT. Translation: CSAGGLIGTDEKLFF.

The table lists this clonotype with a few counts. The rearrangement links TRBV7-9 to TRBJ2-5, with D possibly matching TRBD1 (6 bases). Judging by the DNA end, TRBJ2-7 fits better; the J call may be wrong. This CDR3 has 15 residues. Germline CDR1 reads SEHNR; CDR2 reads FQNEAQ (reference sequence). The CDR3 here is CASSLTARGSYEQYF. In DNA, the CDR3 is TGTGCCAGCAGCTTAACGGCCAGGGGATCCTACGAGCAGTACTTC.

The V and J genes are TRBV6-2 or TRBV6-3 and TRBJ1-2, with a tentative D call TRBD1 (6 bases). The CDR3 runs 13 residues. The germline gives CDR1 MNHEY, CDR2 SVGEGT. Trimming took 7 bases from V and 7 from J, leaving 16 bases between them. CDR3 nucleotides: TGTGCCAGCAAGAAACAGGGTATCGGTGGCTACACCTTC. Its protein is CASKKQGIGGYTF.

This clonotype was observed a handful of times. V gene TRBV7-2 combines with J gene TRBJ2-7; D is ambiguous. CDR1 and CDR2 (germline): SGHTA, FQGNSA. The length of the CDR3 is 16 residues. Trimming took off 1 base at V and 2 bases at J, with 15 bases between the two ends. The CDR3 region has the DNA TGTGCCAGCAGCTTAGAAGTGGCAGGCTATCCCTACGAGCAGTACTTC. Translated: CASSLEVAGYPYEQYF.

V and J are TRBV4-3 and TRBJ2-4; weak D call: TRBD1 (6 bases). V lost 0 bases and J lost 4, with 13 bases in between. The CDR3 runs 16 residues. CDR1 and CDR2 (germline): LGHNA, YSLEER. The CDR3 DNA is TGCGCCAGCAGCCAAGATGGAAGAGACAGGAAAAACATTCAGTACTTC. This codes for CASSQDGRDRKNIQYF.

The chain is built from TRBV27 and TRBJ2-7; unclear D gene. Germline V gives CDR1 MNHEY, CDR2 SMNVEV (reference sequence). The CDR3 has 13 residues. V gave up 2 bases and J gave up 2 bases, with 7 bases separating them. CDR3 DNA sequence: TGTGCCAGCAGTTTACAGGCCGCCTACGAGCAGTACTTC. Translation: CASSLQAAYEQYF.

This clonotype appeared many times. The genes are TRBV7-2 and TRBJ1-2; unclear D gene. Germline CDR1 reads SGHTA; CDR2 reads FQGNSA. Deletions cut 4 bases from V and 4 bases from J, with 16 bases between. This CDR3 is 15 amino acids long. CDR3 DNA: TGTGCCAGCAGCTCGGGGTCACTCATGGGCTATGGCTACACCTTC. This codes for CASSSGSLMGYGYTF.

The gene calls are TRBV12-3 or TRBV12-4 and TRBJ2-7; D unclear. The germline V and J ends were trimmed by 1 base and 7 bases, with 20 bases remaining between them. The length of the CDR3 is 16 residues. The CDR3 DNA reads as TGTGCCAGCAGTTTAGATGCCCCCACGGTAGGCTATGAGCAGTACTTC. Translating gives CASSLDAPTVGYEQYF.

This chain links TRBV5-1 with TRBJ2-1; maybe TRBD1 (6 bases). Judging by the DNA end, TRBJ2-7 fits better; the J call may be wrong. The CDR3 spans 16 residues. Germline V gene data show CDR1 as SGHRS and CDR2 as YFSETQ. The CDR3 reads CASSLEGVSSYNEQYF. CDR3 DNA: TGCGCCAGCAGCCTCGAGGGGGTCAGCTCCTACAATGAGCAGTACTTC.

The chain couples TRBV28 to TRBJ2-1; D is ambiguous. The V end was cut by 1 base, the J end by 8 bases, with 15 bases between. In germline, CDR1 is MDHEN, CDR2 SYDVKM. The CDR3 covers 15 residues. In nucleotides, the CDR3 is TGTGCCAGCAGTTTATTTCGTGTCTCGCCGTATGAGCAGTTCTTC. Its protein product is CASSLFRVSPYEQFF.

The gene calls are TRBV20-1 and TRBJ2-5; TRBD1 aligns across 7 bases. The CDR3 loop spans 15 amino acids. J lost 4 bases, V lost 3 bases, and 11 bases had no gene match. Germline lookup yields CDR1 DFQATT and CDR2 SNEGSKA (reference sequence). The CDR3 DNA follows: TGCAGTGCTAGGAGACAGGGCTTAGTCGGAGAGACCCAGTACTTC. Encoded protein: CSARRQGLVGETQYF.

This sequence joins TRBV6-1 and TRBJ1-5; 8 bases line up with TRBD1. Germline CDR1 MNHNS, CDR2 SASEGT. Trimming cost V 6 bases and J 6 bases; bases outside gene matches: 13. The CDR3 sequence is 16 residues long. The DNA for the CDR3 is TGTGCCAGCAGGGCTCTATACAGGGGGAGAAGTCAGCCCCAGCATTTT. Translating it yields CASRALYRGRSQPQHF.

This chain connects TRBV12-3 or TRBV12-4 to TRBJ2-5; 14 bases fit TRBD2. The CDR3 sequence is 16 residues long. V was pared by 5 bases and J by 11 bases, with 13 bases of the junction left unmatched. CDR3: CASSGLGLAGVNEQYF. CDR3 DNA: TGTGCCAGCAGTGGCCTGGGACTAGCGGGAGTAAATGAGCAGTACTTC.

The rearrangement links TRBV4-1 to TRBJ1-5; the match to TRBD1 covers 12 bases. CDR3 length: 19 residues. Per germline, CDR1 MGHRA and CDR2 YSYEKL. The V segment lost 1 base and the J segment 2 bases; nucleotides outside the gene matches: 9. The CDR3 spells CASSQGSGTGGIGNQPQHF. CDR3 DNA: TGCGCCAGCAGCCAAGGTTCGGGGACAGGGGGCATCGGCAATCAGCCCCAGCATTTT.

This clonotype was observed at least ten times. The chain joins TRBV12-3 or TRBV12-4 to TRBJ2-1, with D possibly called TRBD1 or TRBD2 (5 bases each). The CDR3 extends over 13 amino acids. The V and J ends lost 5 bases and 3 bases respectively, with 8 bases between them. CDR3 loop: CASSEGIYNEQFF. Here the CDR3 DNA reads TGTGCCAGCAGTGAGGGGATCTACAATGAGCAGTTCTTC.

In its sample, this clonotype was seen a few times. The chain couples TRBV18 to TRBJ2-5; 7 bases match TRBD1. V lost 4 bases and J lost 2; bases outside the gene matches: 4. This CDR3 has 14 residues. Germline CDR1 reads KGHSH; CDR2 reads LQKENI. The chain's CDR3 is CASSRSGQQETQYF. CDR3 DNA: TGTGCCAGCTCACGGTCGGGACAGCAAGAGACCCAGTACTTC.

The chain employs TRBV12-3 or TRBV12-4 and TRBJ2-3, with 11 positions matching TRBD2. V lost 5 bases, J lost 1 base, and 5 bases stayed unmatched. The CDR3 is 16 residues long. CDR3 amino acids: CASSPGLAARTDTQYF. The CDR3 DNA reads TGTGCCAGCAGTCCGGGACTAGCGGCACGCACAGATACGCAGTATTTT.

This chain connects TRBV7-9 to TRBJ2-1; TRBD1 aligns across 8 bases. The trim removed 3 bases at V and 5 bases at J, leaving 6 bases unmatched. The CDR3 extends over 15 amino acids. In germline, CDR1 is SEHNR, CDR2 FQNEAQ (reference sequence). The CDR3 bases are TGTGCCAGCAGCTTTCAGGGGGCAGGCAACAATGAGCAGTTCTTC. It is translated as CASSFQGAGNNEQFF.

This clonotype was counted between two and nine times. V gene TRBV9 combines with J gene TRBJ2-1; 9 positions agree with TRBD2. V lost 1 base to trimming and J lost 4 bases; unmatched junction nucleotides: 6. CDR1 and CDR2 from the germline V gene are SGDLS and YYNGEE. The CDR3 has 16 residues. CDR3 nucleotides: TGTGCCAGCAGCGTATCCCATAGCGGGAGTTACAATGAGCAGTTCTTC. This codes for CASSVSHSGSYNEQFF.